A selection of T cell receptor beta chains follows, all from one sample in a study of T cell responses to AZD1222 COVID-19 vaccine. This table comes from immunoSEQ multiplex PCR, and its TCRdb copy is limited to in-frame clones, with some not included. The data contain approximately 89,000 clones, 70% to 90% of them singletons. The sequenced sample was peripheral blood, obtained 28 days after the second AZD1222 dose. Receptor source: an adult who received the AZD1222 COVID-19 vaccine. The CDR3 runs from the conserved cysteine through the conserved F or W. A D gene is named only where the DNA matches it firmly. Not all rows give a size; the values are once, few, many and, for expanded clones, a class.

clone_size | d_call | j_call | v_call | cdr3_aa | cdr3_nt
- | TRBD1 | TRBJ1-1 | TRBV6-4 | CASSGQGPTEAFF | TGTGCCAGCAGCGGACAGGGACCCACTGAAGCTTTCTTT
- | - | TRBJ1-6 | TRBV10-3 | CAISESRPGSSPLHF | TGTGCCATCAGTGAGTCGCGACCCGGGAGTTCACCCCTCCACTTT
- | - | TRBJ1-4 | TRBV4-1 | CASSQDGTGREKLFF | TGCGCCAGCAGCCAAGATGGGACCGGACGGGAAAAACTGTTTTTT
- | - | TRBJ2-5 | TRBV6-2/TRBV6-3 | CASSYFSGGEETQYF | TGTGCCAGCAGTTACTTCTCAGGGGGGGAAGAGACCCAGTACTTC
- | - | TRBJ1-2 | TRBV28 | CASSFGYGYTF | TGTGCCAGCAGTTTTGGGTATGGCTACACCTTC
- | TRBD1 | TRBJ1-2 | TRBV7-2 | CASSPWDSSANYGYTF | TGTGCCAGCAGCCCCTGGGACAGTTCGGCTAACTATGGCTACACCTTC
- | TRBD1 | TRBJ2-5 | TRBV6-2/TRBV6-3 | CASSRTGAPYF | TGTGCCAGCAGTAGGACAGGGGCCCCGTACTTC
- | - | TRBJ1-3 | TRBV19 | CASTPGRGTSGNTIYF | TGTGCCAGTACCCCGGGCCGAGGGACCTCTGGAAACACCATATATTTT
- | - | TRBJ2-7 | TRBV7-9 | CASSSRRGGDSYEQYF | TGTGCCAGCAGCTCCCGACGAGGTGGGGACTCCTACGAGCAGTACTTC
- | - | TRBJ2-6 | TRBV4-3 | CASSQDVPPGANVLTF | TGCGCCAGCAGCCAAGATGTCCCACCTGGGGCCAACGTCCTGACTTTC
few | - | TRBJ1-2 | TRBV10-3 | CAISEGYGRANYGYTF | TGTGCCATCAGTGAAGGCTATGGCAGGGCCAACTATGGCTACACCTTC
- | - | TRBJ1-1 | TRBV19 | CASSMYSRPERGTEAFF | TGTGCCAGTAGTATGTATTCACGACCCGAGAGGGGCACTGAAGCTTTCTTT
- | - | TRBJ2-7 | TRBV28 | CASIVQAPTYEQYF | TGTGCCAGCATTGTACAGGCCCCGACCTACGAGCAGTACTTC
- | TRBD1 | TRBJ2-2 | TRBV5-5 | CASSAIGTANTGELFF | TGTGCCAGCAGCGCCATCGGGACAGCGAACACCGGGGAGCTGTTTTTT
- | TRBD1 | TRBJ2-7 | TRBV28 | CASSFPGQGSYEQYF | TGTGCCAGCAGTTTCCCCGGACAGGGATCCTACGAGCAGTACTTC
- | - | TRBJ2-3 | TRBV30 | CAWRHIAGALTDTQYF | TGTGCCTGGAGGCACATTGCGGGGGCCCTCACAGATACGCAGTATTTT
- | - | TRBJ2-1 | TRBV19 | CASNRVIGGNEQFF | TGTGCCAGTAACAGGGTTATTGGGGGTAATGAGCAGTTCTTC
- | TRBD2 | TRBJ2-7 | TRBV6-5 | CASSSGTSAYEQYF | TGTGCCAGCAGTTCGGGGACTAGCGCATACGAGCAGTACTTC
few | TRBD2 | TRBJ2-1 | TRBV11-3 | CASSYRTSGSEQFF | TGTGCCAGCAGCTACAGGACTAGCGGGAGTGAGCAGTTCTTC
- | - | TRBJ1-2 | TRBV7-9 | CASSSSGIRGYTF | TGTGCCAGCAGCTCATCAGGGATACGTGGCTACACCTTC
- | - | TRBJ2-5 | TRBV3-1/TRBV3-2 | CASSQDRGTQYF | TGTGCCAGCAGCCAAGATCGGGGGACCCAGTACTTC
- | TRBD1 | TRBJ1-3 | TRBV29-1 | CSVRQGAGNTIYF | TGCAGCGTTCGACAGGGAGCTGGAAACACCATATATTTT
- | TRBD1 | TRBJ1-2 | TRBV30 | CAWSVSRGPYGYTF | TGTGCCTGGAGTGTTTCCAGGGGGCCCTATGGCTACACCTTC
- | - | TRBJ2-7 | TRBV7-3 | CASSLQGGDAEQYF | TGTGCCAGCAGTCTCCAGGGCGGGGACGCCGAGCAGTACTTC
- | - | TRBJ1-5 | TRBV28 | CASLTPVGQPQHF | TGTGCCAGCCTAACACCGGTGGGGCAGCCCCAGCATTTT
- | - | TRBJ2-2 | TRBV5-1 | CASGPRGLPLNTGELFF | TGCGCCAGCGGGCCCCGAGGATTGCCCCTAAACACCGGGGAGCTGTTTTTT
- | TRBD1 | TRBJ2-1 | TRBV3-1/TRBV3-2 | CASTPQGAIYNEQFF | TGTGCCAGCACTCCCCAGGGGGCCATATACAATGAGCAGTTCTTC
- | TRBD1 | TRBJ2-7 | TRBV19 | CASSRGDRGLEQYF | TGTGCCAGTAGTAGGGGGGACAGGGGCCTCGAGCAGTACTTC
- | - | TRBJ2-5 | TRBV5-5 | CASSSQGTRETQYF | TGTGCCAGCAGCTCGCAAGGGACAAGGGAGACCCAGTACTTC
- | - | TRBJ2-5 | TRBV5-4 | CASSPMGEETQYF | TGTGCCAGCAGCCCGATGGGGGAAGAGACCCAGTACTTC
- | TRBD1 | TRBJ2-2 | TRBV2 | CASSAGQSFTGELFF | TGTGCCAGCAGTGCGGGACAGAGTTTCACCGGGGAGCTGTTTTTT
- | - | TRBJ1-5 | TRBV4-3 | CASSQDWGRGNQPQHF | TGCGCCAGCAGCCAAGATTGGGGAAGGGGCAATCAGCCCCAGCATTTT
- | - | TRBJ1-6 | TRBV7-9 | CASSLGARVGSPLHF | TGTGCCAGCAGCTTAGGGGCCAGGGTAGGCTCACCCCTCCACTTT
- | TRBD2 | TRBJ2-7 | TRBV7-3 | CASSPSGSSYEQYF | TGTGCCAGCAGCCCTAGCGGGAGCTCCTACGAGCAGTACTTC
- | - | TRBJ2-7 | TRBV9 | CASSVEGSSYEQYF | TGTGCCAGCAGCGTGGAGGGGAGCTCCTACGAGCAGTACTTC
- | - | TRBJ2-1 | TRBV29-1 | CSVDKGFEQFF | TGCAGCGTTGATAAAGGGTTTGAGCAGTTCTTC
- | - | TRBJ2-5 | TRBV27 | CASRPLQGRETQYF | TGTGCCAGCAGACCGCTTCAGGGTAGAGAGACCCAGTACTTC
- | TRBD2 | TRBJ2-2 | TRBV19 | CASRTSGRATGELFF | TGTGCCAGCCGGACTAGCGGGAGGGCCACCGGGGAGCTGTTTTTT
- | - | TRBJ1-1 | TRBV7-8 | CASSSNLANTEAFF | TGTGCCAGCAGCTCAAATTTGGCCAACACTGAAGCTTTCTTT
- | - | TRBJ2-1 | TRBV7-6 | CATRSWGSGNNEQFF | TGTGCCACGCGGAGTTGGGGGAGCGGTAACAATGAGCAGTTCTTC
- | TRBD2 | TRBJ2-7 | TRBV28 | CASSSSGLAGGEGVSEQYF | TGTGCCAGCAGTTCCTCCGGACTAGCGGGGGGCGAGGGGGTGTCCGAGCAGTACTTC
- | - | TRBJ2-5 | TRBV5-1 | CATSRAGRETQYF | TGCGCCACTTCGCGGGCAGGCCGGGAGACCCAGTACTTC
- | - | TRBJ2-6 | TRBV18 | CASSVTYSGANVLTF | TGTGCCAGCTCAGTGACTTACTCTGGGGCCAACGTCCTGACTTTC
once | TRBD1 | TRBJ2-5 | TRBV6-5 | CASQRTGAKTQYF | TGTGCCAGCCAGCGGACAGGGGCAAAGACCCAGTACTTC
- | TRBD2 | TRBJ2-3 | TRBV5-1 | CASSSTGLAGGPSDTQYF | TGCGCCAGCAGCTCGACGGGACTAGCGGGGGGGCCCTCAGATACGCAGTATTTT
- | - | TRBJ1-5 | TRBV21-1 | CASSSGPPTGNQPQHF | TGTGCCAGCAGCTCGGGACCCCCGACGGGCAATCAGCCCCAGCATTTT
- | - | TRBJ2-4 | TRBV4-3 | CASSQDLWAGAKNIQYF | TGCGCCAGCAGCCAAGATCTATGGGCGGGAGCCAAAAACATTCAGTACTTC
- | - | TRBJ2-1 | TRBV7-2 | CASSLNGVGEQFF | TGTGCCAGCAGCTTAAACGGGGTCGGAGAGCAGTTCTTC
- | - | TRBJ1-2 | TRBV10-2 | CASSVANNYGYTF | TGCGCCAGCAGTGTAGCCAACAACTATGGCTACACCTTC
- | - | TRBJ2-2 | TRBV3-1/TRBV3-2 | CASSHDYTGELFF | TGTGCCAGCAGCCACGATTACACCGGGGAGCTGTTTTTT
- | - | TRBJ1-5 | TRBV6-1 | CASSEGAGAQPQHF | TGTGCCAGCAGTGAAGGAGCAGGGGCTCAGCCCCAGCATTTT
- | TRBD2 | TRBJ2-2 | TRBV6-2/TRBV6-3 | CASSYGAVSGSLYTGELFF | TGTGCCAGCAGTTACGGCGCGGTTAGCGGGAGTCTGTACACCGGGGAGCTGTTTTTT
- | TRBD2 | TRBJ2-1 | TRBV7-3 | CASSLREGQYNEQFF | TGTGCCAGCAGCTTAAGGGAGGGCCAATACAATGAGCAGTTCTTC
once | TRBD2 | TRBJ2-1 | TRBV6-1 | CASSVSGGAYNEQFF | TGTGCCAGCAGTGTTAGCGGGGGAGCCTACAATGAGCAGTTCTTC
- | - | TRBJ2-7 | TRBV30 | CAWTRDPIPEQYF | TGTGCCTGGACCCGGGACCCAATCCCCGAGCAGTACTTC
- | TRBD1 | TRBJ1-4 | TRBV28 | CASSRPGTGEINEKLFF | TGTGCCAGCAGCCGTCCGGGGACAGGGGAGATTAATGAAAAACTGTTTTTT
- | TRBD1 | TRBJ1-1 | TRBV2 | CASTDRGRWAFF | TGTGCCAGTACGGACAGGGGTCGATGGGCTTTCTTT
- | TRBD1 | TRBJ1-2 | TRBV20-1 | CSASGTGKNYGYTF | TGCAGTGCTAGTGGGACAGGGAAGAACTATGGCTACACCTTC
once | - | TRBJ2-1 | TRBV7-6 | CASSLGGAYDNEQFF | TGTGCCAGCAGCTTAGGCGGGGCGTACGACAATGAGCAGTTCTTC